This T cell receptor (beta chain) was recovered during a study of CD4 and CD8 cells across lung adenocarcinoma regions. CDR3 length: 16 residues. Between the trimmed V and J ends, which lost 5 bases and 0 bases, there was a span of 16 bases. CDR1 SGHVS and CDR2 FNYEAQ come from the germline V gene. TCRdb used MiXCR to reprocess the PCR reads, holding one entry per CDR3 protein. The sample has approximately 11,000 distinct CDR3 sequences, about 61% seen once. Donors had localized lung adenocarcinoma, a non-small cell lung cancer. The V and J genes are TRBV7-6 and TRBJ1-1; D unresolved. The source of this sequence is a male donor with lung adenocarcinoma. The CD4 and CD8 labels of this study may be unreliable. Sequencing input: CD8+ T cells from the margin of a lung tumor. CDR3 sequence (DNA): TGTGCCAGCAGCCCCCCGGACTCCGACATGAACACTGAAGCTTTCTTT. Translation gives CASSPPDSDMNTEAFF.